This paragraph reports one T cell receptor beta chain. Libraries were prepared by immunoSEQ multiplex PCR; TCRdb keeps only in-frame clonotypes and omits some of them. This table holds under 200,000 clones, roughly 83% found once. This record belongs to a study of blood T cell repertoires in COVID-19. Germline V lookup: CDR1 SGHRS, CDR2 YFSETQ. V lost 0 bases and J 0 bases, leaving 13 bases between the germline ends. This CDR3 is built from 17 residues. The genes are TRBV5-1 and TRBJ1-3, with a weak D call TRBD1 (6 bases). Sequencing used peripheral blood. The source is a woman aged 40 to 49 with COVID-19, enrolled during active disease. The CDR3 spells CASSLAGGADSGNTIYF. In DNA form, the CDR3 reads TGCGCCAGCAGCTTGGCGGGGGGGGCAGACTCTGGAAACACCATATATTTT.